This T cell receptor beta chain appears in the sequencing data of a study of human T cells and chemical hapten exposure. The CDR3 covers 13 residues. V lost 4 bases and J 4 bases, leaving 11 bases between the germline ends. From germline, CDR1 is DFQATT and CDR2 SNEGSKA (reference sequence). Sample time point: patch test 1, 2 weeks after DPC sensitization. Treatment: therapeutic diphenylcyclopropenone sensitization with weekly scalp DPC. TCRdb reprocessed the RACE reads with MiXCR, giving one entry per CDR3 protein. The data show some 400,000 distinct CDR3 sequences, with roughly 4.8% seen just once and under 2.5% held by the top ten. The study, taken as a whole, reports: Expanded TCR sets contained significantly more large CDR3 similarity clusters than controls.

Regarding this clonotype: The antigen remains undetermined.

This receptor was taken from a woman aged 45-60 years with alopecia areata. Some clones in this sample may be carry-over from other donors' samples. J is TRBJ1-5 and V is TRBV20-1; possibly TRBD1 for D (6 bases). The source material was whole blood, sampled in connection with sensitization to the hapten diphenylcyclopropenone (DPC). CDR3 protein: CSANSGTNQPQHF. DNA for the CDR3: TGCAGTGCTAATTCTGGGACAAATCAGCCCCAGCATTTT.